This T cell receptor (beta chain) comes out of a study of shared clonotypes between healthy human individuals (TCRdb year 2020). Concerning the study at large: A few men and a couple of women, aged 18 to 49 years, made up the cohort. For each donor, CD4 naive and CD4 memory were each given three plates, CD8 naive was given two plates, and CD8 memory was given one plate. To estimate repertoire size and how much clonotype sharing occurs between individuals, the study deeply sequenced the blood TCR repertoires of a handful of healthy adults. Different laboratories and diverse techniques were used to prepare libraries and sequence TCR repertoires, to increase sequencing depth and limit assay-specific biases. Between about 0.85 and 9.5 billion PBMCs per donor were obtained by leukapheresis.

Its CDR3 holds 13 amino acids, cysteine through phenylalanine. The kept DNA is CDR3 alone, 39 bases in frame from the first base. From the germline V gene, CDR1 is SGDLS and CDR2 is YYNGEE. At the junction V is shortened by 3 bases and J by 5 bases, with 11 bases in between. Healthy HIV-negative adults with no recently reported acute infections or vaccinations were included as donors. Every donor was a Caucasian adult residing in Nashville, Tennessee, USA. Magnetic negative selection was used to enrich CD4+ T cells, after which naive cells were positively selected on CD45RA and the negative fraction became the memory subset. Blood was collected by leukapheresis, and PBMCs were isolated by Ficoll-Histopaque density gradient centrifugation and then cryopreserved in liquid nitrogen vapor phase. Analytical flow cytometry was used to check the purity and quantity of every magnetically sorted T cell population. Genomic DNA was isolated from each sorted fraction and quantified by UV absorbance on a Nanodrop 2000c.

Using the deep immunoSEQ assay, TCR CDR3 regions were amplified from genomic DNA by multiplex PCR. Extracted genomic DNA from each cell subset was distributed evenly across all wells of several immunoSEQ 96-well plates, and each plate was treated as a replicate. Each replicate PCR for sorted subsets received about 220 ng genomic DNA, equal to 28,000 or so T cell genomes. Purified libraries were quantified with a Qubit 3.0 fluorometer, sized on a Bioanalyzer 2100, and re-quantified with the KAPA Library Quantification kit. Each immunoSEQ 96-well plate was sequenced on its own single-read 150-cycle Illumina NextSeq 550 flow cell. On the authors' methods: Because the immunoSEQ output held only junctional sequences and lacked quality scores, the filtering could not match the filtering applied to full-length reads. Sequences were annotated with PyIR, a Python wrapper for IgBLAST v1.9, and V/J genes and CDR3 were assigned using IMGT germline references. Reads with weak V/J assignments (E-value above 1e-6), missing CDR3, stop codons, out-of-frame junctions, or ambiguous translated residues were removed. V3J clonotypes were defined as sequences sharing an identical inferred V gene, J gene, and CDR3 amino acid sequence. To compute the percentage overlap between repertoires, the number of shared unique clonotypes was divided by the size of the smaller repertoire. Three approaches were used to assess repertoire richness: RTK rarefaction, the Chao1 estimator, and Recon v2.1 estimates of unobserved clonotypes. OLGA was used to compute generation probabilities for all TCRbeta clonotypes that the gDNA method yielded from a few donors. The source is immuneACCESS, and TCRdb retained only in-frame sequences with V and J called. Part of the clones is not carried over; for the studies checked, unresolved V genes explain less than half of this, and the remainder is unexplained. V and J calls and clone size are given by that table; D and trimming were obtained from the DNA. The sample records approximately 1.5 million clones, 98% of which are singletons. Around 0.47% of the sample is in the top ten clones.

The sample holds one count of this clone. Its target antigen remains unknown. No quality values exist for individual bases; no much larger clone is one base distant. Broad study findings and their caveats: Because the study included only a small number of donors, the genetic and exposure-history diversity represented was limited. Clonotypes shared by all four sorted-subset donors showed higher generation probabilities than non-shared clonotypes. When four donors were compared, the shared fraction of clonotypes was about 5.4% for naive CD4, less than 4% for naive CD8, more than 2% for memory CD4, and 0.35% to 0.4% for memory CD8. Sampling was restricted to blood, and TCR repertoires in tissue are likely to differ from TCR repertoires in blood. Even with the large sequencing depth, rarefaction of the sorted-subset datasets indicated that sequencing was incomplete. Pairwise subsampling indicated that sequencing depth was expected to affect the degree of clonotype sharing among donors. Naive subsets generally had larger estimated clonotype richness than memory subsets.

This TCR derives from a man aged 25-40 years in good health. The rearranged chain carries TRBV9 and TRBJ2-5; a confident D gene designation cannot be given. The source material was naive CD4+ T cells sorted from blood. In light of the paper, this sample's cell subset or site label describes: CD45RA+ positively selected. The DNA reads TGTGCCAGCAGCGCTCGTGGTTGGGAGACCCAGTACTTC. Its protein is CASSARGWETQYF.